One and the same sample provided the 6 T cell receptor beta chains below, sequenced in a study of T-cell reconstitution after alpha-beta-depleted transplantation in children. Unique molecular identifiers were built into the TCRbeta library. TCRdb recomputed calls from the PCR reads with MiXCR, one row per CDR3 protein. The sample has tens of thousands of distinct CDR3 sequences; roughly 14% are singletons. The starting material was PBMCs, mostly from graft donor cells, obtained 180 days after TCRalphabeta/CD19-depleted stem cell transplant. These receptors were taken from a male patient between 2 and 9 years old who had a stem cell transplant for acute lymphoblastic leukemia, so the T cells may come from the graft donor.

This chain links TRBV4-3 with TRBJ1-6, with 7 bases fitting TRBD1. With V trimmed by 0 bases and J by 7 bases, 6 bases remained unmatched. CDR1 and CDR2 (germline): LGHNA, YSLEER. CDR3 length: 16 amino acids. The CDR3 loop is CASSQDRAGGNSPLHF. The CDR3 DNA follows: TGCGCCAGCAGCCAAGATAGGGCAGGGGGAAATTCACCCCTCCACTTT.

The gene calls are TRBV2 and TRBJ2-7, with D tentatively TRBD1 (5 bases). Germline V gene lookup returns CDR1 SNHLY and CDR2 FYNNEI. The V gene lost 7 bases and the J gene lost 5 bases, with 18 bases spanning the gap. The CDR3 covers 14 residues. CDR3 in DNA: TGTGCCAGCACCGACAGATCTGTTGGGGACGAGCAGTACTTC. This sequence encodes CASTDRSVGDEQYF. The whole variable domain, remainder taken from reference TRBV2 and TRBJ2-7, is EPEVTQTPSHQVTQMGQEVILRCVPISNHLYFYWYRQILGQKVEFLVSFYNNEISEKSEIFDDQFSVERPDGSNFTLKIRSTKLEDSAMYFCASTDRSVGDEQYFGPGTRLTVT.

This clonotype was seen a handful of times. This chain uses TRBV9 with TRBJ2-7; D gene uncertain. The CDR3 totals 14 residues. Trimming shortened V by 4 bases and J by 0 bases, and 11 bases separated the two germline ends. Germline CDR1 is SGDLS and CDR2 is YYNGEE. CDR3 DNA: TGTGCCAGCAGCCCCCGGGCCAGCTCCTACGAGCAGTACTTC. Residues: CASSPRASSYEQYF.

Notes on this clonotype: Being one base from a much bigger clone, this may be a read error. The J gene is TRBJ2-2, the V gene TRBV5-1; D possibly corresponds to TRBD1 (6 bases). This CDR3 has 16 amino acids. Trimming took 3 bases from V and 3 from J, leaving 15 bases between them. Looked up from germline, CDR1 is SGHRS and CDR2 is YFSETQ. The CDR3 protein is CASSSTGMLHTGELFF. DNA of the CDR3: TGCGCCAGCAGCTCAACAGGGATGCTTCACACCGGGGAGCTGTTTTTT.

The rearrangement links TRBV5-5 to TRBJ1-2, with TRBD1 identical over 8 bases. With 3 bases clipped from V and 8 bases from J, the junction kept 15 bases outside the gene matches. This CDR3 is built from 16 residues. Germline values: CDR1 SGHKS, CDR2 YYEKEE (reference sequence). In DNA form, the CDR3 reads TGTGCCAGCAGCTGGGCAGGGGGCAGCCTCCTGGGGGGCTACACCTTC. It codes for CASSWAGGSLLGGYTF.

This clonotype appeared a few times. The V gene is TRBV28, the J gene TRBJ1-5; D ambiguous. Trimming removed 2 bases at V and 0 bases at J, with 8 bases between. The CDR3 loop spans 15 amino acids. Germline V lookup: CDR1 MDHEN, CDR2 SYDVKM. CDR3 nucleotide sequence: TGTGCCAGCAGTTTAGGCGGATATAGCAATCAGCCCCAGCATTTT. It yields the protein CASSLGGYSNQPQHF.